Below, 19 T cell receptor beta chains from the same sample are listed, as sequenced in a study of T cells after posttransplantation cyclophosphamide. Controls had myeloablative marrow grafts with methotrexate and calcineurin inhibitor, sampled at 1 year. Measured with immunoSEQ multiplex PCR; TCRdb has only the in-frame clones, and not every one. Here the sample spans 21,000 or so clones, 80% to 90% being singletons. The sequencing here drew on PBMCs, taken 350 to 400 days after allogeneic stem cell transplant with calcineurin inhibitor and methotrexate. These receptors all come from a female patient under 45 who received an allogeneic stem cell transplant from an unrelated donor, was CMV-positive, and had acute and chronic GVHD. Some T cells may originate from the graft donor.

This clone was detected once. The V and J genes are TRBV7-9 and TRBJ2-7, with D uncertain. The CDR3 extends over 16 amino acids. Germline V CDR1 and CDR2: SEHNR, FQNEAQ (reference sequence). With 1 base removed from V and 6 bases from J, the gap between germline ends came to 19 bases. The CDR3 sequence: CASSLELSAPFFEQYF. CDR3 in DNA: TGTGCCAGCAGCTTAGAGCTGTCCGCCCCCTTCTTCGAGCAGTACTTC.

In DNA, the CDR3 is TGCGCCAGCAGTGATGAAGGAGGGCCCACAGATACGCAGTATTTT. Translating it yields CASSDEGGPTDTQYF. The chain couples TRBV10-1 to TRBJ2-3; D is possibly TRBD2 (6 bases). CDR3 size: 15 residues. The germline V gene encodes CDR1 WNHNN and CDR2 SYGVQD (reference sequence). Trimming took 3 bases from V and 2 from J, leaving 12 bases between them.

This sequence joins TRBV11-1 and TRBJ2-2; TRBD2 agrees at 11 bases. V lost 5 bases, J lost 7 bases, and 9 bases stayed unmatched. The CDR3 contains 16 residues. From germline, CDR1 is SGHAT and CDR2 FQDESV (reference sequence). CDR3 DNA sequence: TGTGCCAGCAGCACAGGACTAGCGGGTGTGGTCGGGGAGCTGTTTTTT. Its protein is CASSTGLAGVVGELFF.

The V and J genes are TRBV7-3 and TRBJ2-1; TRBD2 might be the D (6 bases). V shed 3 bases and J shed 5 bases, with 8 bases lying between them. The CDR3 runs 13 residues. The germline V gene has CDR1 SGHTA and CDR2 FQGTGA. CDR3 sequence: CASSFGGDNEQFF. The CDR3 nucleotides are TGTGCCAGCAGCTTCGGGGGTGACAATGAGCAGTTCTTC.

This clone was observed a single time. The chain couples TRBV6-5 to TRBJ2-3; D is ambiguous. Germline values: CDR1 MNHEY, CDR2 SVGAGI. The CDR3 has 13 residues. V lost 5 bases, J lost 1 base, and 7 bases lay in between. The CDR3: CASSPGRTDTQYF. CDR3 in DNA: TGTGCCAGCAGTCCCGGTCGCACAGATACGCAGTATTTT.

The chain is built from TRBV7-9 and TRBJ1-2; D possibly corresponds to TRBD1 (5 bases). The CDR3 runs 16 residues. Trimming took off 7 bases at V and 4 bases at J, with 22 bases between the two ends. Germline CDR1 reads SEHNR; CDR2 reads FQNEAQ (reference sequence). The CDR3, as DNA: TGTGCCAGCACCAAAGGGGCCCTACAAGGATCCTATGGCTACACCTTC. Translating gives CASTKGALQGSYGYTF.

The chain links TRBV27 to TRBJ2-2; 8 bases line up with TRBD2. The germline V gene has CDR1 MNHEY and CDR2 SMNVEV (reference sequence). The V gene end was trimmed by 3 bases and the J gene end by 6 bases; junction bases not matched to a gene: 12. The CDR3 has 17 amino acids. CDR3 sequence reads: CASSFASGLGRAGELFF. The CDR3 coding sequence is TGTGCCAGCAGTTTCGCTTCGGGACTAGGACGAGCCGGGGAGCTGTTTTTT.

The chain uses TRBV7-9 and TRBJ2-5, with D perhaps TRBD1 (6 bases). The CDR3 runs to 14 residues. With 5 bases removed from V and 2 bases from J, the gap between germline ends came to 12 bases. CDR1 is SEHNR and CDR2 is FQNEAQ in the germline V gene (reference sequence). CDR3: CASSGRTAQETQYF. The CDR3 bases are TGTGCCAGCAGCGGTAGGACAGCTCAAGAGACCCAGTACTTC.

In DNA, the CDR3 is TGCGCCAGCAGCTTTGGTGGGTCGGGTGATACGCAGTATTTT. Its translation is CASSFGGSGDTQYF. The gene calls are TRBV5-1 and TRBJ2-3; D is unclear. The germline gives CDR1 SGHRS, CDR2 YFSETQ. The CDR3 sequence is 14 residues long. Trimming took 2 bases from V and 6 from J, leaving 13 bases between them.

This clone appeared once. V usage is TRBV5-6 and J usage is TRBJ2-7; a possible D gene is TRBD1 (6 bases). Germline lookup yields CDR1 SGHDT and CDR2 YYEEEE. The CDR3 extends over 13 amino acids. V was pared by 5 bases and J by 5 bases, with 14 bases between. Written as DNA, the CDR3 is TGTGCCAGCAGATGGACAGCCGGCGACGAGCAGTACTTC. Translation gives CASRWTAGDEQYF.

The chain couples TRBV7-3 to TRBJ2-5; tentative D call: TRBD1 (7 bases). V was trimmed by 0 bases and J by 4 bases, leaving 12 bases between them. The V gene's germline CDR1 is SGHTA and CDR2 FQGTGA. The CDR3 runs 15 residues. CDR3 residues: CASSLTGQGGETQYF. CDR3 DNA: TGTGCCAGCAGCTTAACGGGGCAGGGGGGAGAGACCCAGTACTTC.

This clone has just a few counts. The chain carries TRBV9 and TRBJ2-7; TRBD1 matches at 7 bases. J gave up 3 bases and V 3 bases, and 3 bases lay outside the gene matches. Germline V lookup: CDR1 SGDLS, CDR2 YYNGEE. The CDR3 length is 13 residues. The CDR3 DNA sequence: TGTGCCAGCAGCGGTAGGGACAGCTACGAGCAGTACTTC. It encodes CASSGRDSYEQYF. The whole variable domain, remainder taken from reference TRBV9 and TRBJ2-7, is DSGVTQTPKHLITATGQRVTLRCSPRSGDLSVYWYQQSLDQGLQFLIQYYNGEERAKGNILERFSAQQFPDLHSELNLSSLELGDSALYFCASSGRDSYEQYFGPGTRLTVT.

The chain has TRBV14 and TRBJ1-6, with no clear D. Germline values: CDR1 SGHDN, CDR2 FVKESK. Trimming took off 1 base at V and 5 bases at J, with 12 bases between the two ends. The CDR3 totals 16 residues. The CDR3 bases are TGTGCCAGCAGCCAAGTTTTTGGGAGACATAATTCACCCCTCCACTTT. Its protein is CASSQVFGRHNSPLHF.

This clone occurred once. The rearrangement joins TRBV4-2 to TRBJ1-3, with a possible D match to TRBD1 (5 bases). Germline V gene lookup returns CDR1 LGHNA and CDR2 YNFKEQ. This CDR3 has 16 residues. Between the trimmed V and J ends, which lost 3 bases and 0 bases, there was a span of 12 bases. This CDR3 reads CASSQRQSVSGNTIYF. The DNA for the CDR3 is TGTGCCAGCAGCCAGAGACAGAGCGTCTCTGGAAACACCATATATTTT.

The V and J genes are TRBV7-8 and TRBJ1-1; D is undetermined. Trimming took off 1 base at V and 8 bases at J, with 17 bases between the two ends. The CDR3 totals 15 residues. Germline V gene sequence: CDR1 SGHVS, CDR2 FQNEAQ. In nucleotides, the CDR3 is TGTGCCAGCAGCTTAGAAGCCACCACCTACCGAGAAGCTTTCTTT. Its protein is CASSLEATTYREAFF. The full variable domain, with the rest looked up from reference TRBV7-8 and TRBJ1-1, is GAGVSQSPRYKVAKRGQDVALRCDPISGHVSLFWYQQALGQGPEFLTYFQNEAQLDKSGLPSDRFFAERPEGSVSTLKIQRTQQEDSAVYLCASSLEATTYREAFFGQGTRLTVV.

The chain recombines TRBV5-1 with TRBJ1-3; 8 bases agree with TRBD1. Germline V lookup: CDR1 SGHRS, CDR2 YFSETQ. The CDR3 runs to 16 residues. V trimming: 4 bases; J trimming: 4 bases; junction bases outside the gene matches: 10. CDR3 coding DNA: TGCGCCAGCAGCCCTCCCGGACAGGGACACGGAAACACCATATATTTT. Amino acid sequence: CASSPPGQGHGNTIYF.

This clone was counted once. CDR3 coding DNA: TGCGCCAGCAGCCCATACGCGGGTGACCCCCAGCATTTT. This encodes CASSPYAGDPQHF. The rearrangement uses TRBV4-1 and TRBJ1-5; D gene ambiguous. Trimming removed 4 bases at V and 10 bases at J, with 14 bases between. The CDR3 loop spans 13 amino acids. Germline V CDR1 and CDR2: MGHRA, YSYEKL.

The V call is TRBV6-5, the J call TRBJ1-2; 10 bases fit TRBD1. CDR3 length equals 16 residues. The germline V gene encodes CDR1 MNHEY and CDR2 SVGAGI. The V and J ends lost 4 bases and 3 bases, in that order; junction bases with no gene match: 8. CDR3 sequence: CASSSGTGVYYYGYTF. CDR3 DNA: TGTGCCAGCAGTTCCGGGACAGGGGTCTATTACTATGGCTACACCTTC.

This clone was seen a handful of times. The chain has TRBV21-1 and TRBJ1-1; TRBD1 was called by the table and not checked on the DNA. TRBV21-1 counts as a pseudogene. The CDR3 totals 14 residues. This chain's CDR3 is CASTKGQINTEAFF. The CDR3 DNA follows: TGTGCCAGCACCAAGGGACAAATAAACACTGAAGCTTTCTTT.